One and the same sample provided the 30 T cell receptor beta chains below, sequenced in a study of blood T cell repertoires in COVID-19. Profiled with immunoSEQ multiplex PCR; TCRdb holds only in-frame clones, not every one. This sample has 200,000 or so clones, with approximately 80% found just once. Sequencing was done on a sample of peripheral blood. The receptors were sampled from a man aged 60 to 69 with COVID-19, enrolled during active disease.

V gene TRBV6-2 or TRBV6-3 combines with J gene TRBJ2-7, with 10 bases aligning to TRBD1. With V trimmed by 6 bases and J by 6 bases, 14 bases remained unmatched. The germline CDR1 and CDR2 sequences are MNHEY and SVGEGT. The CDR3 runs 16 residues. This chain's CDR3 is CASSLPGQGRYGEQYF. In nucleotides, the CDR3 is TGTGCCAGCAGCCTTCCGGGACAGGGGAGGTACGGCGAGCAGTACTTC.

The rearrangement links TRBV7-2 to TRBJ1-2, with D perhaps TRBD1 (6 bases). The ends were cut back, 1 base at V and 4 bases at J, with 10 bases in the middle. The CDR3 runs to 14 residues. The germline V gene has CDR1 SGHTA and CDR2 FQGNSA. The CDR3 sequence: CASSLDGTFYGYTF. In DNA, the CDR3 is TGTGCCAGCAGCTTAGATGGGACATTCTATGGCTACACCTTC.

This chain joins TRBV2 and TRBJ1-3; tentative D call: TRBD1 (5 bases). This CDR3 is built from 14 residues. Looked up from germline, CDR1 is SNHLY and CDR2 is FYNNEI. V was shortened by 6 bases and J by 6 bases, with 15 bases between the two germline ends. For the CDR3, the DNA is TGTGCCAGCAGCGGGGGAGAGGACTTAAACACCATATATTTT. Protein: CASSGGEDLNTIYF. Full variable domain (rest looked up from reference TRBV2 and TRBJ1-3): EPEVTQTPSHQVTQMGQEVILRCVPISNHLYFYWYRQILGQKVEFLVSFYNNEISEKSEIFDDQFSVERPDGSNFTLKIRSTKLEDSAMYFCASSGGEDLNTIYFGEGSWLTVV.

The gene calls are TRBV10-1 and TRBJ1-3, with D possibly being TRBD1 (6 bases). CDR3 length equals 16 residues. V lost 5 bases and J 1 base, leaving 15 bases between the germline ends. Germline V gives CDR1 WNHNN, CDR2 SYGVQD (reference sequence). As DNA, the CDR3 is TGCGCCAGCAGTTCTCACACAGGGATATCTGGAAACACCATATATTTT. Amino acid sequence: CASSSHTGISGNTIYF.

The chain carries TRBV14 and TRBJ1-2; D possibly corresponds to TRBD1 (5 bases). The V gene lost 1 base and the J gene lost 2 bases, with 17 bases spanning the gap. CDR3 length equals 17 residues. The germline V gene has CDR1 SGHDN and CDR2 FVKESK. CDR3 nucleotide sequence: TGTGCCAGCAGCCAAGCCATTTTGGGGCCGTTCAACTATGGCTACACCTTC. This codes for CASSQAILGPFNYGYTF.

V usage is TRBV2 and J usage is TRBJ2-1; 7 bases are shared with TRBD2. J gave up 9 bases and V 5 bases, and 4 bases lay outside the gene matches. The CDR3 length is 12 residues. The V gene's germline CDR1 is SNHLY and CDR2 FYNNEI. The CDR3 spells CASSLTSFEQFF. CDR3 nucleotide sequence: TGTGCCAGCAGTTTGACTAGCTTTGAGCAGTTCTTC.

This chain uses TRBV10-3 with TRBJ2-1, with 10 bases fitting TRBD2. The V segment lost 7 bases and the J segment 4 bases; nucleotides outside the gene matches: 10. The germline gives CDR1 ENHRY, CDR2 SYGVKD. CDR3 length equals 16 residues. CDR3 sequence (DNA): TGTGCCATCAATGGAGGAGCGGGAGGGGGATACAATGAGCAGTTCTTC. Translation: CAINGGAGGGYNEQFF.

The chain carries TRBV5-5 and TRBJ1-2; D is uncertain. The CDR3 runs 12 residues. Germline CDR1 reads SGHKS; CDR2 reads YYEKEE (reference sequence). Trimming removed 0 bases at V and 7 bases at J, with 7 bases between. The CDR3 here is CASSLVALGYTF. CDR3 in DNA: TGTGCCAGCAGCTTGGTGGCTCTTGGCTACACCTTC.

The chain links TRBV5-8 to TRBJ1-1, with TRBD1 identical over 7 bases. This CDR3 is built from 14 residues. Losses at the gene ends were 0 bases for V and 12 bases for J; bases not matched to a gene: 11. Germline assignment: CDR1 SGHTS and CDR2 YDEGEE. The CDR3: CASSLGGQRLRTFF. DNA for the CDR3: TGTGCCAGCAGCTTGGGGGGACAGCGTCTAAGAACTTTCTTT.

This rearrangement joins TRBV25-1 to TRBJ1-1; no definite D call. The CDR3 is 12 amino acids. CDR1 and CDR2 from the germline V gene are MGHDK and SYGVNS. The V and J ends lost 4 bases and 7 bases respectively, with 10 bases between them. The CDR3 here is CASSGQAFEAFF. CDR3 in DNA: TGTGCCAGCAGTGGGCAGGCTTTTGAAGCTTTCTTT. The complete variable domain, with remaining parts taken from reference TRBV25-1 and TRBJ1-1, reads EADIYQTPRYLVIGTGKKITLECSQTMGHDKMYWYQQDPGMELHLIHYSYGVNSTEKGDLSSESTVSRIRTEHFPLTLESARPSHTSQYLCASSGQAFEAFFGQGTRLTVV.

The chain is built from TRBV5-1 and TRBJ1-2; TRBD1 agrees at 11 bases. Trimming took 2 bases from V and 7 from J; bases not matched to a gene: 7. Per germline, CDR1 SGHRS and CDR2 YFSETQ. This CDR3 is built from 15 residues. CDR3 protein: CASSLQGQGAGGYTF. As DNA, the CDR3 is TGCGCCAGCAGCTTACAAGGACAGGGGGCTGGTGGCTACACCTTC.

The rearrangement uses TRBV5-1 and TRBJ1-3; a weak D match, TRBD1 (5 bases). V lost 4 bases and J 4 bases, leaving 15 bases between the germline ends. Germline V lookup: CDR1 SGHRS, CDR2 YFSETQ. The CDR3 is made up of 15 amino acids. In nucleotides, the CDR3 is TGCGCCAGCAGCCCGGGGGAGGTCGGCGGAAACACCATATATTTT. Translation: CASSPGEVGGNTIYF.

The V and J genes are TRBV29-1 and TRBJ2-5; tentative D call: TRBD2 (6 bases). Deletions cut 1 base from V and 5 bases from J, with 17 bases between. The CDR3 contains 15 residues. CDR1 SQVTM and CDR2 ANQGSEA come from the germline V gene. CDR3 loop: CSVEARQSREETQYF. DNA of the CDR3: TGCAGCGTTGAAGCCCGGCAGAGTCGGGAGGAGACCCAGTACTTC.

This chain joins TRBV4-1 and TRBJ1-1; the match to TRBD1 covers 7 bases. This CDR3 contains 15 residues. Germline V gives CDR1 MGHRA, CDR2 YSYEKL. V lost 4 bases and J lost 6; bases outside the gene matches: 11. CDR3 coding DNA: TGCGCCAGCAGCCCGATAGCACTCCAGGGGGCTGAAGCTTTCTTT. This translates into CASSPIALQGAEAFF.

The CDR3 here is CASSLGGPTGNIQYF. The CDR3 bases are TGTGCCAGCAGCCTTGGCGGGCCGACCGGAAACATTCAGTACTTC. The chain combines TRBV7-9 with TRBJ2-4, with a tentative D call TRBD2 (5 bases). The V gene lost 5 bases and the J gene lost 6 bases, with 17 bases spanning the gap. Germline CDR1 reads SEHNR; CDR2 reads FQNEAQ (reference sequence). This CDR3 has 15 residues.

The gene calls are TRBV19 and TRBJ2-7; a weak D match, TRBD1 (5 bases). This CDR3 has 14 amino acids. Per germline, CDR1 LNHDA and CDR2 SQIVND (reference sequence). The V and J ends lost 4 bases and 3 bases respectively, with 13 bases between them. This CDR3 is CASSRSGSVYEQYF. As DNA, the CDR3 is TGTGCCAGTAGTAGATCAGGGTCAGTCTACGAGCAGTACTTC.

This chain uses TRBV29-1 with TRBJ1-1; 9 bases line up with TRBD1. Germline CDR1 is SQVTM and CDR2 is ANQGSEA. J gave up 0 bases and V 4 bases, and 9 bases lay outside the gene matches. The CDR3 has 16 amino acids. The CDR3 reads CSVAPRTGDLNTEAFF. In nucleotides, the CDR3 is TGCAGCGTTGCCCCTCGGACAGGGGACTTGAACACTGAAGCTTTCTTT.

This chain connects TRBV6-1 to TRBJ2-5; D uncertain. Germline V lookup: CDR1 MNHNS, CDR2 SASEGT. CDR3 length equals 13 residues. V was clipped by 2 bases and J by 7 bases, with 11 bases between them. CDR3 sequence: CASSENGLGTQYF. CDR3 sequence (DNA): TGTGCCAGCAGTGAAAATGGCCTAGGGACCCAGTACTTC.

The chain combines TRBV6-1 with TRBJ1-2; D unclear. Trimming shortened V by 2 bases and J by 8 bases, and 15 bases separated the two germline ends. Germline values: CDR1 MNHNS, CDR2 SASEGT. The CDR3 is 14 amino acids. The CDR3 bases are TGTGCCAGCAGTGAAAGAGGGTGGAGGGCCGGCTACACCTTC. Translated: CASSERGWRAGYTF.

The table lists this clone with a count of one. The junction shows a germline mismatch at one end, possibly a read error. This chain connects TRBV28 to TRBJ2-7; TRBD1 matches at 9 bases. The CDR3 spans 15 residues. Germline loops: CDR1 MDHEN, CDR2 SYDVKM. CDR3 nucleotide sequence: TGTGCCGGCAGTTCCACCGGGACAGGGATCAACGAGCAGTACTTC. It encodes CAGSSTGTGINEQYF.

The rearrangement links TRBV19 to TRBJ1-4, with D possibly matching TRBD1 (5 bases). The CDR3 sequence is 14 residues long. Between the trimmed V and J ends, which lost 4 bases and 7 bases, there was a span of 13 bases. Germline lookup yields CDR1 LNHDA and CDR2 SQIVND (reference sequence). CDR3 nucleotides: TGTGCCAGTAGTACCCGGGGCGGGGGTGAAAAACTGTTTTTT. This encodes CASSTRGGGEKLFF.

The genes are TRBV7-9 and TRBJ1-2, with 10 positions matching TRBD1. The CDR3 sequence is 15 residues long. Germline lookup yields CDR1 SEHNR and CDR2 FQNEAQ (reference sequence). Trimming cost V 5 bases and J 6 bases; bases outside gene matches: 9. CDR3 amino acids: CASSAPGQGIDGYTF. In nucleotides, the CDR3 is TGTGCCAGCAGCGCTCCGGGACAGGGGATTGATGGCTACACCTTC.

The V and J genes are TRBV6-4 and TRBJ1-5; 9 bases align to TRBD1. V was clipped by 11 bases and J by 3 bases; unmatched bases: 8. CDR1 and CDR2 from the germline V gene are MRHNA and SNTAGT. This CDR3 is 14 amino acids long. Here the CDR3 reads CAVPGQGNNQPQHF. CDR3 in DNA: TGTGCCGTCCCGGGACAGGGAAACAATCAGCCCCAGCATTTT.

The V gene is TRBV6-6, the J gene TRBJ1-2, with D possibly being TRBD1 (5 bases). The CDR3 is 15 amino acids. Germline-derived CDR1 and CDR2 are MNHNY and SVGAGI (reference sequence). The ends were cut back, 4 bases at V and 2 bases at J, with 14 bases in the middle. The CDR3 DNA follows: TGTGCCAGCAGTTCCCGGACAACTGCAAACTATGGCTACACCTTC. Protein sequence: CASSSRTTANYGYTF.

Comment on this clone: One junction end disagrees with the germline gene, perhaps due to a read error. This rearrangement joins TRBV18 to TRBJ1-2; 7 nucleotides match TRBD1. This CDR3 has 14 amino acids. CDR1 and CDR2 from the germline V gene are KGHSH and LQKENI. The CDR3 coding sequence is TGTGCCAGCTCATCACCAGGGACAGAAAATGGCTACACCTTC. Residues: CASSSPGTENGYTF.

The J gene is TRBJ1-5, the V gene TRBV15; 9 bases align to TRBD1. The trim removed 3 bases at V and 7 bases at J, leaving 4 bases unmatched. The CDR3 runs to 14 residues. Germline CDR1 and CDR2: LNHNV and YYDKDF (reference sequence). CDR3 protein: CATSSDRGGQPQHF. CDR3 nucleotide sequence: TGTGCCACCAGCAGTGACAGGGGGGGACAGCCCCAGCATTTT.

The table lists this clone with a few counts. The V call is TRBV28, the J call TRBJ1-5; D possibly corresponds to TRBD1 (5 bases). V dropped 3 bases and J dropped 8 bases, with 17 bases sitting between them. There are 15 residues in the CDR3. Germline V gene data show CDR1 as MDHEN and CDR2 as SYDVKM. CDR3 in DNA: TGTGCCAGCAGTTTGGGGCGGGGGGAAAGGAAGCCCCAGCATTTT. It yields the protein CASSLGRGERKPQHF.

The chain employs TRBV7-9 and TRBJ1-3; D unclear. The germline V and J ends were trimmed by 1 base and 0 bases, with 7 bases remaining between them. In germline, CDR1 is SEHNR, CDR2 FQNEAQ (reference sequence). This CDR3 spans 15 amino acids. CDR3 region: CASSLGRSSGNTIYF. The CDR3 region has the DNA TGTGCCAGCAGCTTAGGCAGATCCTCTGGAAACACCATATATTTT.

This clone was detected only a few times. The chain links TRBV15 to TRBJ1-3, with TRBD1 as a possible D gene (6 bases). The CDR3 loop spans 16 amino acids. Germline CDR1 and CDR2: LNHNV and YYDKDF (reference sequence). The ends were cut back, 2 bases at V and 4 bases at J, with 15 bases in the middle. The CDR3 loop is CATSRQTGSRGNTIYF. The CDR3 region has the DNA TGTGCCACCAGCAGACAAACAGGGTCTCGGGGAAACACCATATATTTT.

This clone has more than one count but fewer than ten. The chain employs TRBV18 and TRBJ1-6, with 7 bases identical to TRBD1. The CDR3 spans 14 residues. Germline V gene lookup returns CDR1 KGHSH and CDR2 LQKENI. With V trimmed by 4 bases and J by 9 bases, 6 bases remained unmatched. The CDR3 spells CASSQDRDRSPLHF. CDR3 in DNA: TGTGCCAGCTCACAAGACAGGGACCGTTCACCCCTCCACTTT.